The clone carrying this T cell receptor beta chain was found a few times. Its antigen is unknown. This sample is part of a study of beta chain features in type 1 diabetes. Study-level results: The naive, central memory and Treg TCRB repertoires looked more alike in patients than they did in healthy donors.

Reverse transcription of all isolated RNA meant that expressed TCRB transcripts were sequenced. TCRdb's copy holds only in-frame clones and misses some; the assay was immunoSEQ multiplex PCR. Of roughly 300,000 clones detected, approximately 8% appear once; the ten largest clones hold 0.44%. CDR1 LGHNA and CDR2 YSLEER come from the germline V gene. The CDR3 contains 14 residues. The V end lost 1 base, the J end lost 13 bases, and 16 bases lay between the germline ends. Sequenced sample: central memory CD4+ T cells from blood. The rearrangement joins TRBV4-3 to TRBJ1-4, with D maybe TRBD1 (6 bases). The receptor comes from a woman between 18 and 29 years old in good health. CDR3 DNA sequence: TGCGCCAGCAGCCAAGGGTCCGTTGAGGGGGTACTGTTTTTT. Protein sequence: CASSQGSVEGVLFF.